This T cell receptor beta chain originates from a study of T cell responses to AZD1222 COVID-19 vaccine. Findings of the study overall: Every sample of the repertoires postdated the peak T cell response. AZD1222 recipients seropositive at baseline numbered only 6 or 7.

V lost 4 bases and J lost 4, with 13 bases in between. Germline CDR1 and CDR2: LNHDA and SQIVND (reference sequence). The CDR3 is 14 residues long. A word on this clone: Antigen unknown.

Clones were sequenced by immunoSEQ multiplex PCR, and TCRdb holds only the in-frame ones, with some missing. This repertoire shows about 100,000 clones, roughly 87% found once; its top ten account for approximately 15%. This chain uses TRBV19 with TRBJ1-1; tentatively, D is TRBD1 (6 bases). Sample: peripheral blood, taken on day 0 of AZD1222 vaccination. This clonotype originated in an adult in good health. The CDR3 coding sequence is TGTGCCAGTAGTACGATTGGGGGCGGCACTGAAGCTTTCTTT. Residues: CASSTIGGGTEAFF.